This entry lists 7 T cell receptor beta chains sequenced from one sample in a study of shared clonotypes between healthy human individuals. The naive CD8 population came from CD45RO-negative cells selected for CCR7, without terminally differentiated effector memory CD45RA+ cells. Here immunoSEQ multiplex PCR was the method, and the copy in TCRdb shows in-frame clones only, minus some. The sample contains roughly 590,000 clones, roughly 95% of which appear only once. The sequenced material came from naive CD8+ T cells sorted from blood. These receptors originate from a woman aged 25 to 45 in good health.

The chain is built from TRBV5-1 and TRBJ2-7; D possibly corresponds to TRBD1 (5 bases). The CDR3 sequence is 14 residues long. In germline, CDR1 is SGHRS, CDR2 YFSETQ. V was pared by 8 bases and J by 3 bases, with 18 bases between. DNA of the CDR3: TGCGCCAGTCTCCTCAGGGCTCGCCGCTACGAGCAGTACTTC. Protein sequence: CASLLRARRYEQYF.

V and J are TRBV7-8 and TRBJ2-3; D possibly corresponds to TRBD1 (5 bases). Trimming shortened V by 1 base and J by 2 bases, and 13 bases separated the two germline ends. Germline V gene sequence: CDR1 SGHVS, CDR2 FQNEAQ. This CDR3 spans 16 amino acids. CDR3 loop: CASSLVGGRDTDTQYF. The CDR3, as DNA: TGTGCCAGCAGCTTAGTCGGTGGCAGGGACACAGATACGCAGTATTTT.

This chain links TRBV27 with TRBJ2-1, with D tentatively TRBD2 (5 bases). Trimming removed 2 bases from V and 4 bases from J, with 12 bases in between. CDR3 length: 15 amino acids. CDR1 is MNHEY and CDR2 is SMNVEV in the germline V gene (reference sequence). CDR3 DNA sequence: TGTGCCAGCAGTTTAATCGGGATAGGGTACAATGAGCAGTTCTTC. Translating it yields CASSLIGIGYNEQFF.

The V gene is TRBV27, the J gene TRBJ2-2; possibly TRBD2 for D (5 bases). Trimming removed 1 base from V and 2 bases from J, with 11 bases in between. Germline V CDR1 and CDR2: MNHEY, SMNVEV (reference sequence). This CDR3 comprises 16 residues. The CDR3 protein is CASSLYWTLNTGELFF. In DNA, the CDR3 is TGTGCCAGCAGTTTATATTGGACTCTTAACACCGGGGAGCTGTTTTTT.

This rearrangement joins TRBV28 to TRBJ2-3; D remains ambiguous. This CDR3 is built from 12 residues. Germline V gene sequence: CDR1 MDHEN, CDR2 SYDVKM. The V end was cut by 4 bases, the J end by 3 bases, with 5 bases between. CDR3 sequence: CASSYPTDTQYF. For the CDR3, the DNA is TGTGCCAGCAGTTATCCAACAGATACGCAGTATTTT.

This rearrangement joins TRBV28 to TRBJ2-7; TRBD2 aligns across 9 bases. Germline loops: CDR1 MDHEN, CDR2 SYDVKM. Trimming removed 3 bases from V and 3 bases from J; junction bases left unmatched: 12. The CDR3 runs to 17 residues. The CDR3 spells CASSFQPDSGRFYEQYF. In nucleotides, the CDR3 is TGTGCCAGCAGTTTTCAGCCTGACAGCGGGAGGTTCTACGAGCAGTACTTC.

V and J are TRBV5-1 and TRBJ2-1, with 9 bases identical to TRBD2. Trimming removed 3 bases from V and 5 bases from J; junction bases left unmatched: 9. The length of the CDR3 is 16 residues. The germline V gene encodes CDR1 SGHRS and CDR2 YFSETQ. Written as DNA, the CDR3 is TGCGCCAGCAGCTCTAGCGGGACCCATCCAAACAATGAGCAGTTCTTC. This codes for CASSSSGTHPNNEQFF.